A selection of T cell receptor beta chains follows, all from one sample in a study of spatial heterogeneity in lung cancer. TCRdb re-called the 5' RACE reads with MiXCR, one entry per CDR3 protein. The sample consists of around 70,000 distinct CDR3 sequences, 8% to 9% of them appearing once. The material was PBMCs, obtained at follow-up. The receptors were gathered from a female donor with early-stage non-small cell lung cancer. Both conserved end residues are part of each CDR3. D genes are given only for firm matches. Rows give clone size only sometimes, using once, few, many, or a class for an expanded clone.

d_gene: TRBD2; v_gene: TRBV10-1; len: 15; abundance: many; j_gene: TRBJ2-3; CDR3nt: TGCGCCAGCAGTGAGTCTAGCGGGAGCGGAGATACGCAGTATTTT; CDR3aa: CASSESSGSGDTQYF
d_gene: TRBD2; v_gene: TRBV5-1; len: 15; abundance: many; j_gene: TRBJ2-2; CDR3nt: TGCGCCAGCCGGGGACTAGCGGGATCCACCGGGGAGCTGTTTTTT; CDR3aa: CASRGLAGSTGELFF
d_gene: -; v_gene: TRBV11-2; len: 13; abundance: few; j_gene: TRBJ2-7; CDR3nt: TGTGCCAGCAGCGAAGGTCCCCGGACCGAGCAGTACTTC; CDR3aa: CASSEGPRTEQYF
d_gene: -; v_gene: TRBV30; len: 13; abundance: -; j_gene: TRBJ1-2; CDR3nt: TGTGCCTGGGGGGGCCTAGCTAACTATGGCTACACCTTC; CDR3aa: CAWGGLANYGYTF
d_gene: TRBD1; v_gene: TRBV28; len: 15; abundance: -; j_gene: TRBJ2-1; CDR3nt: TGTGCCAGCAGTCCCCAGGGGGCCAGAGGGAATGAGCAGTTCTTC; CDR3aa: CASSPQGARGNEQFF
d_gene: -; v_gene: TRBV3-1; len: 13; abundance: many; j_gene: TRBJ2-7; CDR3nt: TGTGCCAGCAGCCAGTTCCGGAACTACGAGCAGTACTTC; CDR3aa: CASSQFRNYEQYF
d_gene: TRBD1; v_gene: TRBV12-3/TRBV12-4; len: 14; abundance: many; j_gene: TRBJ2-5; CDR3nt: TGTGCCAGCAGTCTGGGACAGGGCCAAGAGACCCAGTACTTC; CDR3aa: CASSLGQGQETQYF
d_gene: -; v_gene: TRBV7-3; len: 16; abundance: few; j_gene: TRBJ2-2; CDR3nt: TGTGCCAGCAGCTCCGGGCCTCGAGAGTGGGCCGGGGAGCTGTTTTTT; CDR3aa: CASSSGPREWAGELFF
d_gene: -; v_gene: TRBV20-1; len: 11; abundance: many; j_gene: TRBJ2-7; CDR3nt: TGCAGTGCCCTCTTTGGTGCCGAGCAGTACTTC; CDR3aa: CSALFGAEQYF
d_gene: -; v_gene: TRBV3-1; len: 17; abundance: many; j_gene: TRBJ2-2; CDR3nt: TGTGCCAGCAGCCAAGACAGGGGAATATCGAACGCCGGGGAGCTGTTTTTT; CDR3aa: CASSQDRGISNAGELFF
d_gene: -; v_gene: TRBV5-4; len: 13; abundance: many; j_gene: TRBJ1-2; CDR3nt: TGTGCCAGCAGCTTGGACGGAAACTATGGCTACACCTTC; CDR3aa: CASSLDGNYGYTF
d_gene: -; v_gene: TRBV29-1; len: 14; abundance: -; j_gene: TRBJ1-2; CDR3nt: TGCAGCGGGGTAGGGAGCACAGGGACCGGTGGCTACACCTTC; CDR3aa: CSGVGSTGTGGYTF
d_gene: -; v_gene: TRBV7-2; len: 15; abundance: -; j_gene: TRBJ2-7; CDR3nt: TGTGCCAGCAGCTTAGCGACCGGGACCCCTAAGGAGCAGTACTTC; CDR3aa: CASSLATGTPKEQYF
d_gene: -; v_gene: TRBV7-9; len: 8; abundance: few; j_gene: TRBJ2-1; CDR3nt: TGTGCCAGCAGCCCCGGCGCTTTC; CDR3aa: CASSPGAF
d_gene: -; v_gene: TRBV3-1; len: 12; abundance: many; j_gene: TRBJ2-2; CDR3nt: TGTGCCAGCAGCCAGAACACCGGGGAGCTGTTTTTT; CDR3aa: CASSQNTGELFF
d_gene: -; v_gene: TRBV2; len: 16; abundance: few; j_gene: TRBJ2-2; CDR3nt: TGTGCCAGCAGTGAGAACGCGGGGCGGAACACCGGGGAGCTGTTTTTT; CDR3aa: CASSENAGRNTGELFF